This passage covers 25 T cell receptor beta chains from one sample sequenced in a study of blood T cell repertoires in COVID-19. Clones were read by immunoSEQ multiplex PCR, and TCRdb kept only the in-frame ones, dropping some. The sample contains about 120,000 clones, 80% of which appear only once. Sequencing input: peripheral blood. The receptors shown here come from a human donor in a cohort sampled during active COVID-19.

This chain uses TRBV7-6 with TRBJ1-1; TRBD1 matches 7 bases. The CDR3 is 15 amino acids. CDR1 is SGHVS and CDR2 is FNYEAQ in the germline V gene. V lost 5 bases to trimming and J lost 1 base; unmatched junction nucleotides: 7. Written as DNA, the CDR3 is TGTGCCAGCAGCCGAATAACAGGGGCGAACACTGAAGCTTTCTTT. It is translated as CASSRITGANTEAFF.

This clone was recorded a few times. The chain couples TRBV7-9 to TRBJ2-7, with D unresolved. Germline CDR1 and CDR2: SEHNR and FQNEAQ (reference sequence). CDR3 length: 13 amino acids. With 1 base removed from V and 7 bases from J, the gap between germline ends came to 11 bases. The CDR3 sequence is CASSLGGLQEQYF. In nucleotides, the CDR3 is TGTGCCAGCAGCTTAGGAGGCTTGCAGGAGCAGTACTTC.

This chain links TRBV5-6 with TRBJ2-5, with D possibly matching TRBD1 (6 bases). Germline CDR1 is SGHDT and CDR2 is YYEEEE. With 1 base removed from V and 3 bases from J, the gap between germline ends came to 19 bases. There are 17 residues in the CDR3. CDR3 bases: TGTGCCAGCAGCTTGTGGGCAGGCCAGGGGATCGAAGAGACCCAGTACTTC. Its translation: CASSLWAGQGIEETQYF.

DNA of the CDR3: TGTGCCAGCAGCAATAACCTAGGGGGCCTGAATGAAAAACTGTTTTTT. It specifies CASSNNLGGLNEKLFF. J is TRBJ1-4 and V is TRBV7-2; 7 nucleotides agree with TRBD1. Trimming took 5 bases from V and 5 from J; bases not matched to a gene: 11. The CDR3 covers 16 residues. The germline V gene has CDR1 SGHTA and CDR2 FQGNSA.

The chain carries TRBV9 and TRBJ1-4; 9 nucleotides agree with TRBD1. Germline V gene lookup returns CDR1 SGDLS and CDR2 YYNGEE. The CDR3 consists of 14 residues. J lost 8 bases, V lost 3 bases, and 5 bases had no gene match. DNA for the CDR3: TGTGCCAGCAGCGCGGGGACAGGGCGCGAAAAACTGTTTTTT. Its protein is CASSAGTGREKLFF.

The CDR3 DNA follows: TGCAGCGTTGGGTACCGGGGTAATGAGCAGTTCTTC. Translation gives CSVGYRGNEQFF. The rearrangement uses TRBV29-1 and TRBJ2-1; D possibly corresponds to TRBD2 (5 bases). This CDR3 is 12 amino acids long. The germline V gene encodes CDR1 SQVTM and CDR2 ANQGSEA. V lost 4 bases, J lost 7 bases, and 11 bases lay in between.

The chain couples TRBV29-1 to TRBJ2-7, with D possibly TRBD2 on 6 matching bases. This CDR3 is 13 amino acids long. The ends were cut back, 3 bases at V and 5 bases at J, with 14 bases in the middle. Germline CDR1 and CDR2: SQVTM and ANQGSEA. Written as DNA, the CDR3 is TGCAGCGTTGATTCTAGGAGGGGCAACGAGCAGTACTTC. It specifies CSVDSRRGNEQYF.

V usage is TRBV19 and J usage is TRBJ1-2, with 7 positions matching TRBD1. The CDR3 is made up of 14 amino acids. Germline loops: CDR1 LNHDA, CDR2 SQIVND (reference sequence). The V gene end was trimmed by 7 bases and the J gene end by 5 bases; junction bases not matched to a gene: 10. CDR3 sequence: CASTDTGQTYGYTF. DNA for the CDR3: TGTGCCAGTACTGATACGGGACAGACTTATGGCTACACCTTC.

The chain is built from TRBV28 and TRBJ1-5; TRBD1 aligns across 9 bases. With 7 bases clipped from V and 4 bases from J, the junction kept 5 bases outside the gene matches. Germline CDR1 reads MDHEN; CDR2 reads SYDVKM. The CDR3 sequence is 14 residues long. The CDR3 spells CASTLQGANQPQHF. The CDR3 bases are TGTGCCAGCACCCTACAGGGGGCGAATCAGCCCCAGCATTTT.

The gene calls are TRBV19 and TRBJ2-6; D unclear. This CDR3 is built from 15 residues. Trimming took off 3 bases at V and 0 bases at J, with 6 bases between the two ends. CDR1 LNHDA and CDR2 SQIVND come from the germline V gene (reference sequence). The CDR3 reads CASSMGPSGANVLTF. CDR3 nucleotide sequence: TGTGCCAGTAGTATGGGCCCCTCTGGGGCCAACGTCCTGACTTTC.

The V call is TRBV6-5, the J call TRBJ2-7; 7 nucleotides agree with TRBD2. Germline-derived CDR1 and CDR2 are MNHEY and SVGAGI. V was clipped by 6 bases and J by 4 bases; unmatched bases: 6. This CDR3 comprises 13 residues. The CDR3 sequence is CASRDSGLYEQYF. CDR3 sequence (DNA): TGTGCCAGCAGAGATAGCGGGCTTTACGAGCAGTACTTC.

The chain uses TRBV28 and TRBJ2-5; TRBD2 aligns across 12 bases. This CDR3 comprises 16 residues. Looked up from germline, CDR1 is MDHEN and CDR2 is SYDVKM. The V gene end was trimmed by 11 bases and the J gene end by 4 bases; junction bases not matched to a gene: 14. The CDR3 is CAVAETSGRTGETQYF. The CDR3 DNA reads TGTGCCGTCGCGGAGACTAGCGGGAGAACTGGAGAGACCCAGTACTTC.

The chain's CDR3 is CASSPNLLLAKNIQYF. The CDR3 nucleotides are TGTGCCAGCAGTCCAAACTTATTACTAGCCAAAAACATTCAGTACTTC. The chain employs TRBV27 and TRBJ2-4, with D unclear. V was clipped by 5 bases and J by 0 bases, with 14 bases between them. This CDR3 comprises 16 residues. Germline-derived CDR1 and CDR2 are MNHEY and SMNVEV (reference sequence).

The chain uses TRBV5-5 and TRBJ2-3, with D perhaps matching TRBD1 (6 bases). The ends were cut back, 4 bases at V and 0 bases at J, with 12 bases in the middle. The CDR3 consists of 15 residues. Germline CDR1 and CDR2: SGHKS and YYEKEE (reference sequence). CDR3 nucleotide sequence: TGTGCCAGCAGCCGGACAGCCCGCAGCACAGATACGCAGTATTTT. The encoded protein is CASSRTARSTDTQYF.

This sequence joins TRBV6-5 and TRBJ1-1, with D perhaps TRBD1 (5 bases). The length of the CDR3 is 13 residues. Germline assignment: CDR1 MNHEY and CDR2 SVGAGI. V lost 2 bases and J lost 6, with 10 bases in between. CDR3: CASSYPARAEAFF. The CDR3 DNA reads as TGTGCCAGCAGTTACCCCGCCAGGGCTGAAGCTTTCTTT.

V is TRBV5-1 and J is TRBJ2-7; 10 positions match TRBD1. Germline CDR1 SGHRS, CDR2 YFSETQ. The J segment lost 5 bases and the V segment lost 5 bases, leaving 7 bases of the junction unmatched. The CDR3 has 14 residues. The CDR3 nucleotides read TGCGCCAGCAGTCCCGGGACAGGGGAAGACGAGCAGTACTTC. This encodes CASSPGTGEDEQYF. Looking up the rest from reference TRBV5-1 and TRBJ2-7 gives the full variable domain: KAGVTQTPRYLIKTRGQQVTLSCSPISGHRSVSWYQQTPGQGLQFLFEYFSETQRNKGNFPGRFSGRQFSNSRSEMNVSTLELGDSALYLCASSPGTGEDEQYFGPGTRLTVT.

The rearrangement links TRBV11-2 to TRBJ1-3, with D possibly TRBD1 on 5 matching bases. In germline, CDR1 is SGHAT, CDR2 FQNNGV. V was pared by 5 bases and J by 1 base, with 9 bases between. The CDR3 has 14 residues. CDR3 in amino acids: CASSIRDSGNTIYF. The CDR3 region has the DNA TGTGCCAGCAGCATCAGGGATTCTGGAAACACCATATATTTT.

The chain employs TRBV11-2 and TRBJ1-2; a weak D match, TRBD1 (5 bases). The CDR3 is 13 residues long. Germline values: CDR1 SGHAT, CDR2 FQNNGV. V was clipped by 5 bases and J by 7 bases, with 14 bases between them. This CDR3 is CASSIRGSSGYTF. The CDR3 nucleotides are TGTGCCAGCAGCATTAGGGGTTCCTCTGGCTACACCTTC.

This chain uses TRBV7-2 with TRBJ2-3, with TRBD2 matching over 10 bases. Germline trimming cut 4 bases from V and 6 bases from J; bases unmatched to any gene: 10. Germline V CDR1 and CDR2: SGHTA, FQGNSA. The CDR3 is made up of 16 amino acids. The CDR3 DNA reads as TGTGCCAGCAGCTCAGTTAGCGGGGGGCCCGGGGATACGCAGTATTTT. It translates to CASSSVSGGPGDTQYF.

This chain connects TRBV7-2 to TRBJ2-2; no reliable D call. Trimming removed 4 bases at V and 3 bases at J, with 6 bases between. Germline V gene sequence: CDR1 SGHTA, CDR2 FQGNSA. This CDR3 has 13 residues. The CDR3 reads CASSSEYTGELFF. The CDR3 DNA reads as TGTGCCAGCAGCTCGGAGTACACCGGGGAGCTGTTTTTT.

The V gene is TRBV7-9, the J gene TRBJ2-3; 8 bases are shared with TRBD2. The CDR3 totals 18 residues. Germline CDR1 reads SEHNR; CDR2 reads FQNEAQ (reference sequence). Trimming took 7 bases from V and 2 from J; bases not matched to a gene: 17. CDR3 nucleotide sequence: TGTGCCAGCAACACCCGAAATCAACTAGCGGCACACACAGATACGCAGTATTTT. The encoded protein is CASNTRNQLAAHTDTQYF.

A few counts support this clone. The chain couples TRBV15 to TRBJ1-6; D gene uncertain. Germline V gene lookup returns CDR1 LNHNV and CDR2 YYDKDF (reference sequence). The V gene lost 0 bases and the J gene lost 8 bases, with 11 bases spanning the gap. The CDR3 covers 15 residues. The CDR3 spells CATSREEMPDSPLHF. Written as DNA, the CDR3 is TGTGCCACCAGCAGAGAAGAGATGCCGGATTCACCCCTCCACTTT.

This clone was found many times. The chain carries TRBV5-6 and TRBJ2-7; weak D call: TRBD2 (5 bases). Germline CDR1 and CDR2: SGHDT and YYEEEE. The CDR3 is made up of 12 amino acids. The ends were cut back, 5 bases at V and 7 bases at J, with 13 bases in the middle. The DNA for the CDR3 is TGTGCCAGCAGAAAGCTACCGGGAGAGCAGTACTTC. It yields the protein CASRKLPGEQYF. Supplemented by reference TRBV5-6 and TRBJ2-7, the full variable domain reads DAGVTQSPTHLIKTRGQQVTLRCSPKSGHDTVSWYQQALGQGPQFIFQYYEEEERQRGNFPDRFSGHQFPNYSSELNVNALLLGDSALYLCASRKLPGEQYFGPGTRLTVT.

This clone was seen a single time. This chain uses TRBV6-5 with TRBJ1-2; 7 bases match TRBD1. Unmatched junction bases numbered 8, after V lost 6 bases and J lost 1 base. Germline V gene lookup returns CDR1 MNHEY and CDR2 SVGAGI. The length of the CDR3 is 15 residues. CDR3 region: CASSRRQGHNYGYTF. As DNA, the CDR3 is TGTGCCAGCAGCCGAAGACAGGGTCATAACTATGGCTACACCTTC.

The rearrangement links TRBV3-1 (or the pseudogene TRBV3-2) to TRBJ2-5, with 7 bases matching TRBD2. V trimming: 1 base; J trimming: 5 bases; junction bases outside the gene matches: 7. From germline, CDR1 is LGHDT and CDR2 YNNKEL (reference sequence). This CDR3 has 15 residues. The CDR3 nucleotides read TGTGCCAGCAGCCAAGCTCAGACTAGCAGCGAGACCCAGTACTTC. It encodes CASSQAQTSSETQYF.